Shown below are 25 T cell receptor beta chains from a single sample sequenced in a study of glioma-infiltrating T cells. Using RNA template, CDR3s of TCR alpha and beta were amplified with iRepertoire arm-PCR. Each CDR3 protein is one row after TCRdb ran MiXCR on the multiplex PCR reads. This table has under 200,000 distinct CDR3 sequences, about 46% appearing once. The specimen was glioma tissue, nonneoplastic brain tissue, or PBMCs (not recorded which). The receptors shown here come from a human donor with low-grade glioma or glioblastoma, undergoing nonglioma brain surgery, or in good health (not recorded which).

This chain uses TRBV27 with TRBJ2-7; a possible D gene is TRBD1 (5 bases). The V and J ends lost 7 bases and 4 bases respectively, with 17 bases between them. This CDR3 is built from 14 residues. Looked up from germline, CDR1 is MNHEY and CDR2 is SMNVEV (reference sequence). The CDR3 here is CASNKQGAQYEQYF. Here the CDR3 DNA reads TGTGCCAGCAATAAACAAGGGGCCCAATACGAGCAGTACTTC.

V and J are TRBV19 and TRBJ2-7, with 9 bases matching TRBD2. The CDR3 totals 15 residues. Looked up from germline, CDR1 is LNHDA and CDR2 is SQIVND (reference sequence). Trimming removed 8 bases from V and 3 bases from J; junction bases left unmatched: 11. The CDR3 bases are TGTGCCAGTGGTCTTATAGCGGGAGCCAACTACGAGCAGTACTTC. This translates into CASGLIAGANYEQYF.

As to this clonotype: A much bigger clone sits one base away, suggesting this may be a read error. The chain links TRBV28 to TRBJ2-7; D unresolved. CDR1 is MDHEN and CDR2 is SYDVKM in the germline V gene. The CDR3 spans 11 residues. V lost 4 bases, J lost 6 bases, and 7 bases lay in between. The CDR3 DNA reads as TGTGCCAGCAGTTGGGTCAGCGAGCAGTACTTC. Translated: CASSWVSEQYF.

The chain combines TRBV25-1 with TRBJ1-5; TRBD1 matches at 7 bases. CDR3 length equals 15 residues. V shed 3 bases and J 3 bases; nucleotides not matched to a gene: 5. Germline loops: CDR1 MGHDK, CDR2 SYGVNS. CDR3 region: CASSDGTGVNQPQHF. The CDR3 DNA is TGTGCCAGCAGTGACGGTACAGGGGTCAATCAGCCCCAGCATTTT.

This chain connects TRBV6-1 to TRBJ2-5; D is perhaps TRBD1 or TRBD2 (5 bases each). With 0 bases removed from V and 3 bases from J, the gap between germline ends came to 20 bases. In germline, CDR1 is MNHNS, CDR2 SASEGT. This CDR3 has 18 amino acids. CDR3 protein: CASSEAGLEGMGKETQYF. CDR3 nucleotide sequence: TGTGCCAGCAGTGAAGCTGGGCTTGAGGGGATGGGGAAAGAGACCCAGTACTTC.

The rearrangement links TRBV18 to TRBJ2-7; D possibly corresponds to TRBD1 (6 bases). This CDR3 region has 15 residues. Germline V gene data show CDR1 as KGHSH and CDR2 as LQKENI. Between the trimmed V and J ends, which lost 2 bases and 6 bases, there was a span of 17 bases. CDR3 residues: CASSPTSFEGGEQYF. The CDR3 region has the DNA TGTGCCAGCTCACCAACGTCGTTCGAAGGGGGCGAGCAGTACTTC. The full variable domain, in which reference TRBV18 and TRBJ2-7 provide the parts outside the CDR3, is NAGVMQNPRHLVRRRGQEARLRCSPMKGHSHVYWYRQLPEEGLKFMVYLQKENIIDESGMPKERFSAEFPKEGPSILRIQQVVRGDSAAYFCASSPTSFEGGEQYFGPGTRLTVT.

This clonotype has a count of ten or more. The chain employs TRBV28 and TRBJ1-5; maybe TRBD1 (5 bases). CDR3 size: 15 residues. V was pared by 5 bases and J by 3 bases, with 14 bases between. In germline, CDR1 is MDHEN, CDR2 SYDVKM. CDR3 nucleotides: TGTGCCAGCAGTCTCGGGGCCGATTACAATCAGCCCCAGCATTTT. Encoded protein: CASSLGADYNQPQHF.

The sample holds a few counts of this clonotype. Germline is not matched at one junction end, which may reflect a read error. V gene TRBV5-1 combines with J gene TRBJ2-1; D gene uncertain. The CDR3 spans 12 residues. Per germline, CDR1 SGHRS and CDR2 YFSETQ. The CDR3 is CANSLGPNERFF. CDR3 DNA sequence: TGCGCCAACAGCTTGGGTCCCAATGAGCGATTCTTC.

This clonotype was detected ten times or more. The J gene is TRBJ1-1, the V gene TRBV2, with D uncertain. Germline V gives CDR1 SNHLY, CDR2 FYNNEI. Trimming shortened V by 7 bases and J by 8 bases, and 14 bases separated the two germline ends. The CDR3 contains 12 residues. CDR3: CASTTGEPEAFF. The CDR3 DNA reads TGTGCCAGCACCACTGGAGAACCAGAAGCTTTCTTT.

This chain links TRBV20-1 with TRBJ2-3; D gene unclear. The CDR3 totals 12 residues. V gave up 3 bases and J gave up 15 bases, with 19 bases separating them. CDR1 and CDR2 (germline): DFQATT, SNEGSKA (reference sequence). CDR3 nucleotides: TGCAGTGCTAGCCCTGGCGCAGATACGAAATATTTT. Translated: CSASPGADTKYF.

The V and J genes are TRBV29-1 and TRBJ2-7, with D maybe TRBD1 (5 bases). The V gene's germline CDR1 is SQVTM and CDR2 ANQGSEA. This CDR3 has 11 residues. The V and J ends lost 6 bases and 1 base respectively, with 7 bases between them. CDR3 residues: CSVGLSYEQYF. The DNA for the CDR3 is TGCAGCGTGGGGCTTTCCTACGAGCAGTACTTC.

This chain connects TRBV29-1 to TRBJ1-1; a possible D gene is TRBD1 (6 bases). The V gene's germline CDR1 is SQVTM and CDR2 ANQGSEA. There are 14 residues in the CDR3. V was cut by 2 bases and J by 0 bases, with 10 bases left in between. CDR3 nucleotides: TGCAGCGTTGAATCAGGGGTTATGAACACTGAAGCTTTCTTT. Translating it yields CSVESGVMNTEAFF.

This clonotype showed up many times. The chain uses TRBV6-1 and TRBJ2-3; TRBD1 is a possible D gene (8 bases). The CDR3 is made up of 14 amino acids. The germline V gene has CDR1 MNHNS and CDR2 SASEGT. V lost 6 bases and J 5 bases, leaving 15 bases between the germline ends. CDR3 nucleotide sequence: TGTGCCAGCAGAACGGACAGGGAGGGAGATACGCAGTATTTT. Translation gives CASRTDREGDTQYF.

V usage is TRBV5-4 and J usage is TRBJ2-5; D ambiguous. Between the trimmed V and J ends, which lost 1 base and 3 bases, there was a span of 10 bases. CDR3 length equals 14 residues. Germline V gene lookup returns CDR1 SGHNT and CDR2 YYREEE (reference sequence). The CDR3 DNA reads as TGTGCCAGCAGCTTGTTCGGCAGAGAAGAGACCCAGTACTTC. Residues: CASSLFGREETQYF. Complete variable domain (other parts from reference TRBV5-4 and TRBJ2-5): ETGVTQSPTHLIKTRGQQVTLRCSSQSGHNTVSWYQQALGQGPQFIFQYYREEENGRGNFPPRFSGLQFPNYSSELNVNALELDDSALYLCASSLFGREETQYFGPGTRLLVL.

To note about this clonotype: Given a much more abundant clone one base away, this may be a read error. In DNA, the CDR3 is TGTGCCAGCAGTCACAATAATCAGCCCCAGCATTTT. Translation: CASSHNNQPQHF. This chain links TRBV11-2 with TRBJ1-5; D is unresolved. Trimming pared 6 bases from V and 4 bases from J, leaving 7 bases between. The germline CDR1 and CDR2 sequences are SGHAT and FQNNGV. This CDR3 spans 12 amino acids.

This clonotype was found many times. The chain carries TRBV2 and TRBJ1-2; no definite D call. The CDR3 extends over 12 amino acids. Germline V CDR1 and CDR2: SNHLY, FYNNEI. Trimming cost V 9 bases and J 4 bases, with 12 bases left between them. The CDR3, as DNA: TGTGCCAGGGTGGACGGGAGCTATGGCTACACCTTC. Its protein is CARVDGSYGYTF.

This clonotype was detected ten times or more. J is TRBJ1-6 and V is TRBV28, with a possible D match to TRBD1 (5 bases). The length of the CDR3 is 16 residues. V dropped 3 bases and J dropped 2 bases, with 11 bases sitting between them. The germline V gene has CDR1 MDHEN and CDR2 SYDVKM. CDR3 protein: CASSLQVGAYNSPLHF. CDR3 DNA sequence: TGTGCCAGCAGTTTGCAAGTAGGGGCCTATAATTCACCCCTCCACTTT.

This clonotype was picked up many times. The chain is built from TRBV2 and TRBJ2-5; tentatively, D is TRBD1 (5 bases). Germline V gene lookup returns CDR1 SNHLY and CDR2 FYNNEI. V was clipped by 6 bases and J by 0 bases, with 11 bases between them. There are 14 residues in the CDR3. CDR3 coding DNA: TGTGCCAGCAGAGGGGCCGTGTACCAAGAGACCCAGTACTTC. As protein: CASRGAVYQETQYF.

This clonotype was observed many times. V usage is TRBV28 and J usage is TRBJ1-1; TRBD1 is a possible D gene (6 bases). The V gene's germline CDR1 is MDHEN and CDR2 SYDVKM. V shed 6 bases and J shed 6 bases, with 14 bases lying between them. The length of the CDR3 is 13 residues. In DNA form, the CDR3 reads TGTGCCAGCAGCCCAACAGGGACCCCTGAAGCTTTCTTT. Its translation is CASSPTGTPEAFF.

This clonotype was counted at least ten times. The V and J genes are TRBV4-1 and TRBJ2-3, with D maybe TRBD1 (5 bases). The germline gives CDR1 MGHRA, CDR2 YSYEKL. CDR3 length: 13 amino acids. Trimming stripped 0 bases from V and 10 bases from J, with 11 bases between. The CDR3 spells CASSQDTGGAQYF. The CDR3 DNA is TGCGCCAGCAGCCAAGATACAGGTGGGGCGCAGTATTTT.

Notes on this clonotype: Possible read error: a much larger clone is one base away. The chain is built from TRBV28 and TRBJ2-2; TRBD1 is a possible D gene (6 bases). There are 16 residues in the CDR3. V lost 7 bases and J lost 1, with 16 bases in between. Germline V CDR1 and CDR2: MDHEN, SYDVKM. Here the CDR3 DNA reads TGTGCCAGCAAGACAGGTACCGGAGTGAACACCGGGGAGCTGTTTTTT. Translation: CASKTGTGVNTGELFF.

There are many counts of this clonotype. The chain joins TRBV25-1 to TRBJ2-2, with D hard to call. Trimming took 4 bases from V and 6 from J, leaving 9 bases between them. There are 13 residues in the CDR3. Germline CDR1 reads MGHDK; CDR2 reads SYGVNS. The DNA for the CDR3 is TGTGCCAGCAGTGCCCGGGTTGCCGGGGAGCTGTTTTTT. Amino acid sequence: CASSARVAGELFF.

This clonotype was observed many times. The genes are TRBV25-1 and TRBJ2-5, with TRBD2 matching 9 bases. The length of the CDR3 is 14 residues. The V gene's germline CDR1 is MGHDK and CDR2 SYGVNS. The V segment lost 5 bases and the J segment 5 bases; nucleotides outside the gene matches: 6. The CDR3 nucleotides read TGTGCCAGCAGTAAGGGACTAGCAGCTGAGACCCAGTACTTC. Amino acids: CASSKGLAAETQYF.

This clonotype was detected a few times. The chain combines TRBV5-1 with TRBJ1-1; D may be TRBD1 (5 bases). V dropped 4 bases and J dropped 0 bases, with 10 bases sitting between them. Germline assignment: CDR1 SGHRS and CDR2 YFSETQ. The CDR3 length is 14 residues. In nucleotides, the CDR3 is TGCGCCAGCAGCGCGGGGACCATGAACACTGAAGCTTTCTTT. As protein: CASSAGTMNTEAFF.

A note on this clonotype: The junction does not match germline at one end; this may be a read error. The genes are TRBV6-6 and TRBJ2-7; 8 bases are a match to TRBD2. CDR3 size: 16 residues. CDR1 is MNHNY and CDR2 is SVGAGI in the germline V gene (reference sequence). CDR3 nucleotides: TGTGCCAGCAGTTCCCCGTCCGGGACTAGGGCCTACGAGAAGTACTTC. Its translation: CASSSPSGTRAYEKYF.